Reported below is one T cell receptor beta chain. What it binds is unknown. These data originate in a study of cytomegalovirus exposure and HLA in healthy donors. At the level of the study: Within an early data release were about 85 million unique TCRs drawn from HLA-typed donors.

This PCR relied on a set of 60 Vbeta primers and 13 Jbeta primers. Assay: immunoSEQ multiplex PCR; the TCRdb copy retains only in-frame clones and omits some. Here the sample spans about 180,000 clones, 77% being singletons. CDR1 is SGHRS and CDR2 is YFSETQ in the germline V gene. The CDR3 is made up of 15 amino acids. V lost 0 bases and J lost 6; bases outside the gene matches: 6. Findings of the study overall: Later, TCR association rates were found to vary by HLA locus, highest for DRB1 and lowest for HLA-C. Sequencing likely caused a cluster of highly shared sequence variants.

The chain is built from TRBV5-1 and TRBJ2-7, with 10 bases that match TRBD1. This receptor was identified in a woman aged 55-70 years in good health and CMV-seropositive. Sequenced: PBMCs. The CDR3 sequence is CASSLETGGRGEQYF. The CDR3 region has the DNA TGCGCCAGCAGCTTGGAGACAGGGGGCCGCGGCGAGCAGTACTTC.